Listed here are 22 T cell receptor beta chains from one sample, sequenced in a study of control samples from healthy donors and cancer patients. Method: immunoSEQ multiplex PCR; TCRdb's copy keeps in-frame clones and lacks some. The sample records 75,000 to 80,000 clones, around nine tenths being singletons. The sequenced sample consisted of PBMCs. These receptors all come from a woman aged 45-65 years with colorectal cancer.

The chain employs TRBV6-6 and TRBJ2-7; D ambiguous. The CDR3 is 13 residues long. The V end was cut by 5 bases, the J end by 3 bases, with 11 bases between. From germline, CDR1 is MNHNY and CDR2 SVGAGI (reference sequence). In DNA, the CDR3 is TGTGCCAGCAGTAAAACAAGGAACTACGAGCAGTACGTC. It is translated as CASSKTRNYEQYV.

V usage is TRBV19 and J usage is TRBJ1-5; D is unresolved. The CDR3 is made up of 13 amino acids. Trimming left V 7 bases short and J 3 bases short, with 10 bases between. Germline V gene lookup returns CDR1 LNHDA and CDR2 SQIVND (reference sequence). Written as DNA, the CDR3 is TGTGCCAGTACCGACGGGGACAATCAGCCCCAGCATTTT. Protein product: CASTDGDNQPQHF. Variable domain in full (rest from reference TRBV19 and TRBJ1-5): DGGITQSPKYLFRKEGQNVTLSCEQNLNHDAMYWYRQDPGQGLRLIYYSQIVNDFQKGDIAEGYSVSREKKESFPLTVTSAQKNPTAFYLCASTDGDNQPQHFGDGTRLSIL.

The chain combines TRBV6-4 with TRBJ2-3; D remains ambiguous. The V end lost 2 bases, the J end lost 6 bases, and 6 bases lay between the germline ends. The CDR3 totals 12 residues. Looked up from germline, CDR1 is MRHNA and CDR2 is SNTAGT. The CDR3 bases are TGTGCCAGCAGTGACCGAACCGATACGCAGTATTTT. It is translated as CASSDRTDTQYF.

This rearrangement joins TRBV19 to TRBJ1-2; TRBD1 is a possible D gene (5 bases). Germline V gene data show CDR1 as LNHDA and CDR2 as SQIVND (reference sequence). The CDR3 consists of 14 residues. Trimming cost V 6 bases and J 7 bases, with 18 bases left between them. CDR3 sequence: CASSTSIRGGGYTF. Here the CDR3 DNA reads TGTGCCAGTAGCACATCGATTAGGGGAGGTGGCTACACCTTC.

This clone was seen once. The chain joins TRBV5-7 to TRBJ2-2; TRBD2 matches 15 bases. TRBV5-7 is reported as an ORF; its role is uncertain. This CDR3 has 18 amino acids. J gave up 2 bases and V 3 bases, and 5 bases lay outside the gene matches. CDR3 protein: CASSSGLAGGPNTGELFF. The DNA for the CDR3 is TGTGCCAGCAGCTCCGGACTAGCGGGGGGGCCAAACACCGGGGAGCTGTTTTTT.

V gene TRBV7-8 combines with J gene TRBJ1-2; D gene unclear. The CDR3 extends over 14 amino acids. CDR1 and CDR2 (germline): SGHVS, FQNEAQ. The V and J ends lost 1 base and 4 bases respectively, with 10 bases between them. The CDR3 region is CASSLEGIPYGYTF. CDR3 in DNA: TGTGCCAGCAGCTTAGAAGGGATCCCCTATGGCTACACCTTC.

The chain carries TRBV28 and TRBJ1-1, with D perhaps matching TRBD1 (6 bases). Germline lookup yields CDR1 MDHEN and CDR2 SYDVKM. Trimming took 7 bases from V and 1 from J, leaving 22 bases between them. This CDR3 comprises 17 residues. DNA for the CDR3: TGTGCCAGCACCCCCCCCGGACAGCGACGGGCGAACACTGAAGCTTTCTTT. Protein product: CASTPPGQRRANTEAFF.

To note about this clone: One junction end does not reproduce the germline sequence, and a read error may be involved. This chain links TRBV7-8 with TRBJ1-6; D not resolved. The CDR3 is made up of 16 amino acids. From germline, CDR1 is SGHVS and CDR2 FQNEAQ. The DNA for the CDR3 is TGTGCCAGCAGCCTAGCGTCGAGCTCCTATAATTCACCCCTCCACTTT. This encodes CASSLASSSYNSPLHF.

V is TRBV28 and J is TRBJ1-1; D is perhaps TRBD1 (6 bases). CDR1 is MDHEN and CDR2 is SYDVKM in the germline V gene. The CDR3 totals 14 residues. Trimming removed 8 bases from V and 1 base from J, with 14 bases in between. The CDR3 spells CASRPGTQNTEAFF. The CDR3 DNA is TGTGCCAGCCGGCCCGGGACACAGAACACTGAAGCTTTCTTT.

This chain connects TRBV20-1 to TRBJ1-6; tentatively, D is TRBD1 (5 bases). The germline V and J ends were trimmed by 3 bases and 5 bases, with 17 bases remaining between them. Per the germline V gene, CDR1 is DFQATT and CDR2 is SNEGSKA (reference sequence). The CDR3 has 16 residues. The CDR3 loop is CSASNSQGRDNSPLHF. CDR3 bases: TGCAGTGCTAGTAACTCGCAGGGCAGAGATAATTCACCCCTCCACTTT.

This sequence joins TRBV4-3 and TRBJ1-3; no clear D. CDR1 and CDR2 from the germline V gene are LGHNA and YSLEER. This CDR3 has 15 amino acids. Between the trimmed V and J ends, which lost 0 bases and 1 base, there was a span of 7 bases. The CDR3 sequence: CASSQDVTSGNTIYF. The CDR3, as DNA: TGCGCCAGCAGCCAAGACGTTACGTCTGGAAACACCATATATTTT.

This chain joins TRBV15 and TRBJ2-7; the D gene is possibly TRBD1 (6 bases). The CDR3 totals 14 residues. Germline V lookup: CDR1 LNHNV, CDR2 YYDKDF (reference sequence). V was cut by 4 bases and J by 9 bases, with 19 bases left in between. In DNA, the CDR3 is TGTGCCACCAGCAAAGGGGGTGGGGGCAACCCGCAGTACGTC. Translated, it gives CATSKGGGGNPQYV.

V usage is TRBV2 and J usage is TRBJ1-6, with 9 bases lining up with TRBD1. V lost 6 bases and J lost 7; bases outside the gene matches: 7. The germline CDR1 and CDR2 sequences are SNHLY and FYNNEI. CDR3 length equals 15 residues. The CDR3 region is CASRAPGTGNSPLHF. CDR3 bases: TGTGCCAGCAGGGCCCCCGGGACAGGGAATTCACCCCTCCACTTT.

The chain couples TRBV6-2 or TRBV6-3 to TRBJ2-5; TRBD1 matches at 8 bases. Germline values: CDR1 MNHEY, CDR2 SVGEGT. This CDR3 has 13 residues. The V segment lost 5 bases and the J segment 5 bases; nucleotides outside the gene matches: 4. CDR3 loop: CASSRQGTETQYF. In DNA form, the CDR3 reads TGTGCCAGCAGTCGACAGGGGACGGAGACCCAGTACTTC.

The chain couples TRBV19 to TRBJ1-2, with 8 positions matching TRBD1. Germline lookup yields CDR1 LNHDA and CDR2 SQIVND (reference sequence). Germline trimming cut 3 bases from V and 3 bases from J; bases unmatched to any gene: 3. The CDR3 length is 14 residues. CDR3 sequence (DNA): TGTGCCAGTAGTATCACAGGGGGTCACTATGGCTACACCTTC. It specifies CASSITGGHYGYTF.

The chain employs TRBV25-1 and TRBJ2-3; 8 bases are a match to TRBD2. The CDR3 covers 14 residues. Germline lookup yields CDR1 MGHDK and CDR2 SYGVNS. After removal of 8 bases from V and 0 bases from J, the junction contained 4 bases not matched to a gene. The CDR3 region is CASGLAGSTDTQYF. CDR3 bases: TGTGCCAGCGGTCTAGCGGGCAGCACAGATACGCAGTATTTT.

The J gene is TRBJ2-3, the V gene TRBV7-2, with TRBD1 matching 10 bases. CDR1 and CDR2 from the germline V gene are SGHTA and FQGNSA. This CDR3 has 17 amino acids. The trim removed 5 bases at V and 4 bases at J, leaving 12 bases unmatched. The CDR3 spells CASSRPPRDRGPDTQYF. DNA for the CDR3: TGTGCCAGCAGCCGCCCCCCCCGGGACAGGGGCCCAGATACGCAGTATTTT. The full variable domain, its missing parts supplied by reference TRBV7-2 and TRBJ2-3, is GAGVSQSPSNKVTEKGKDVELRCDPISGHTALYWYRQSLGQGLEFLIYFQGNSAPDKSGLPSDRFSAERTGGSVSTLTIQRTQQEDSAVYLCASSRPPRDRGPDTQYFGPGTRLTVL.

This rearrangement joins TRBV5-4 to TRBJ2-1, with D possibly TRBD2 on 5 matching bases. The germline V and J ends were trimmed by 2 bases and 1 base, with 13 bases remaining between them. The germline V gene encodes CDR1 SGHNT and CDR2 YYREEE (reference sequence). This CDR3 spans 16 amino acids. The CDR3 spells CASSFGGTASYNEQFF. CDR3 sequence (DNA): TGTGCCAGCAGCTTCGGAGGCACAGCGTCCTACAATGAGCAGTTCTTC.

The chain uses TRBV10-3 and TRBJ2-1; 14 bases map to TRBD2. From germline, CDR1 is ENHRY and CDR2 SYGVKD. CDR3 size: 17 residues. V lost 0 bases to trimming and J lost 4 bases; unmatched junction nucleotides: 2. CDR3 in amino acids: CAISESGLAGGYNEQFF. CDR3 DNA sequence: TGTGCCATCAGTGAGTCAGGACTAGCGGGGGGATACAATGAGCAGTTCTTC.

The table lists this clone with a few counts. The CDR3: CASSRGDYGLAKNIQYF. CDR3 coding DNA: TGCGCCAGCAGTAGAGGGGATTACGGGCTAGCCAAAAACATTCAGTACTTC. V usage is TRBV10-2 and J usage is TRBJ2-4, with D possibly called TRBD1 or TRBD2 (5 bases each). The CDR3 totals 17 residues. The V and J ends lost 5 bases and 0 bases respectively, with 17 bases between them. CDR1 and CDR2 from the germline V gene are WSHSY and SAAADI.

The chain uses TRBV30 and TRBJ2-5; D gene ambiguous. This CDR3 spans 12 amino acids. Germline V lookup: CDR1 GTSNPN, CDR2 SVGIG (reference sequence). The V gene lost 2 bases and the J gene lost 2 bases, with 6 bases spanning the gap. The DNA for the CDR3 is TGTGCCTGGAGTACGGTACAAGAGACCCAGTACTTC. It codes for CAWSTVQETQYF.

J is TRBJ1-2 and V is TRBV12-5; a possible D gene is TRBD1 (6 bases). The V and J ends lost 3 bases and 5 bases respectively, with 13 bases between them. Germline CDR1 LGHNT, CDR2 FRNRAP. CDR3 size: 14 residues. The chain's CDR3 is CASGFPGARYGYTF. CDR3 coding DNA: TGTGCTAGTGGTTTTCCAGGGGCGAGGTATGGCTACACCTTC.